The 11 T cell receptor beta chains presented below share a single source sample, sequenced in a study of cytomegalovirus exposure and HLA in healthy donors. A multiplex PCR was run with 60 Vbeta primers and 13 Jbeta primers. This table comes from immunoSEQ multiplex PCR, and its TCRdb copy is limited to in-frame clones, with some not included. Of around 130,000 clones listed, just under 80% are singletons. Material for sequencing was PBMCs. The receptors shown here come from a man aged 25 to 40 in good health and CMV-seronegative.

The CDR3 reads CASSLNHAGGPDTQYF. CDR3 nucleotides: TGTGCCAGCAGCTTAAATCATGCGGGAGGGCCCGATACGCAGTATTTT. The chain links TRBV7-3 to TRBJ2-3; TRBD2 aligns across 9 bases. The CDR3 runs to 16 residues. The ends lost 1 base at V and 6 bases at J; junction bases unmatched: 8. Germline lookup yields CDR1 SGHTA and CDR2 FQGTGA.

This clone came up a few times. The rearrangement links TRBV5-5 to TRBJ1-4; D remains ambiguous. There are 14 residues in the CDR3. V shed 0 bases and J shed 7 bases, with 10 bases lying between them. Germline V CDR1 and CDR2: SGHKS, YYEKEE (reference sequence). The CDR3 DNA reads TGTGCCAGCAGCTTGGTAACGACGGGTGAAAAACTGTTTTTT. Translating it yields CASSLVTTGEKLFF.

The chain is built from TRBV2 and TRBJ1-4; the D gene is possibly TRBD1 (6 bases). CDR1 and CDR2 (germline): SNHLY, FYNNEI. The CDR3 has 14 amino acids. V lost 7 bases to trimming and J lost 4 bases, with 13 bases between them. The CDR3 here is CASIEDRNNEKLFF. The DNA for the CDR3 is TGTGCCAGCATAGAGGACAGAAATAATGAAAAACTGTTTTTT.

J is TRBJ2-1 and V is TRBV15; TRBD2 aligns across 10 bases. V lost 5 bases to trimming and J lost 1 base; unmatched junction nucleotides: 5. Germline V gene sequence: CDR1 LNHNV, CDR2 YYDKDF (reference sequence). The CDR3 covers 16 residues. CDR3 protein: CATSSGTSESYNEQFF. Here the CDR3 DNA reads TGTGCCACCAGCTCCGGGACTAGCGAGTCCTACAATGAGCAGTTCTTC.

The J gene is TRBJ1-2, the V gene TRBV6-5, with unresolved D. The CDR3 runs 16 residues. Trimming stripped 2 bases from V and 8 bases from J, with 21 bases between. Germline assignment: CDR1 MNHEY and CDR2 SVGAGI. CDR3 DNA: TGTGCCAGCAGTTACGCTGGTTCCGGCCCCTACGGGGGCTACACCTTC. This sequence encodes CASSYAGSGPYGGYTF.

V usage is TRBV6-1 and J usage is TRBJ2-3; 9 nucleotides match TRBD2. This CDR3 region has 15 residues. The trim removed 2 bases at V and 1 base at J, leaving 1 base unmatched. From germline, CDR1 is MNHNS and CDR2 SASEGT. In nucleotides, the CDR3 is TGTGCCAGCAGTGAACAGCGGGGGGGCACAGATACGCAGTATTTT. Translation: CASSEQRGGTDTQYF.

This clone has only one observation. V is TRBV4-3 and J is TRBJ2-7; a possible D gene is TRBD1 (5 bases). Germline CDR1 reads LGHNA; CDR2 reads YSLEER. The CDR3 has 16 residues. Trimming pared 0 bases from V and 2 bases from J, leaving 14 bases between. CDR3 residues: CASSQDRAGRTYEQYF. CDR3 sequence (DNA): TGCGCCAGCAGCCAAGATCGGGCAGGGCGTACCTACGAGCAGTACTTC.

The chain uses TRBV30 and TRBJ2-3; 8 nucleotides match TRBD1. V dropped 3 bases and J dropped 4; count of bases not matched to a gene: 0. Germline V gene data show CDR1 as GTSNPN and CDR2 as SVGIG (reference sequence). The CDR3 length is 12 residues. In nucleotides, the CDR3 is TGTGCCTGGAGACAGGGGGCAGATACGCAGTATTTT. Translating it yields CAWRQGADTQYF.

The chain employs TRBV2 and TRBJ2-3, with 8 bases lining up with TRBD1. The CDR3 runs to 16 residues. V shed 3 bases and J 4 bases; nucleotides not matched to a gene: 9. Germline values: CDR1 SNHLY, CDR2 FYNNEI. The CDR3 DNA reads as TGTGCCAGCAGTGATTCCCGACAGGGGAGCGCAGATACGCAGTATTTT. The encoded protein is CASSDSRQGSADTQYF.

This chain connects TRBV11-2 to TRBJ2-2; D remains ambiguous. The germline V gene has CDR1 SGHAT and CDR2 FQNNGV. This CDR3 has 12 residues. V was trimmed by 1 base and J by 9 bases, leaving 6 bases between them. The DNA for the CDR3 is TGTGCCAGCAGCTTAGGACTCTGGGAGCTGTTTTTT. Its translation is CASSLGLWELFF. The full variable domain, in which reference TRBV11-2 and TRBJ2-2 provide the parts outside the CDR3, is EAGVAQSPRYKIIEKRQSVAFWCNPISGHATLYWYQQILGQGPKLLIQFQNNGVVDDSQLPKDRFSAERLKGVDSTLKIQPAKLEDSAVYLCASSLGLWELFFGEGSRLTVL.

The chain uses TRBV19 and TRBJ2-1; TRBD1 might be the D (7 bases). Germline-derived CDR1 and CDR2 are LNHDA and SQIVND (reference sequence). V was trimmed by 3 bases and J by 15 bases, leaving 15 bases between them. CDR3 size: 12 residues. CDR3 sequence (DNA): TGTGCCAGTAGTATCGGGGGACAGCGGACGTTCTTC. This translates into CASSIGGQRTFF.